A selection of T cell receptor beta chains follows, all from one sample in a study of CD8 T cells in ankylosing spondylitis. TCRdb used MiXCR to reprocess the 5' RACE reads, holding one entry per CDR3 protein. This table has about 35,000 distinct CDR3 sequences, about 9.4% appearing once. Sequenced: blood, either unsorted or a sorted T cell fraction (not recorded which). Receptors were obtained from a male donor with ankylosing spondylitis or in good health (not recorded which). Each CDR3 is given with its conserved first and last residue. The D gene is left open where the match is weak. For some rows the clone size is stated as once, few or many, or as a class when expanded; others skip it.

. TRBJ2-5 13 many TRBV20-1 TGCAGTGCTAGACAGGCTACCTGGGAGACCCAGTACTTC CSARQATWETQYF
. TRBJ1-2 14 many TRBV2 TGTGCCAGCAGTGAGGGTGTCAGGGGCGGTGGCTACACCTTC CASSEGVRGGGYTF
TRBD2 TRBJ2-7 14 many TRBV29-1 TGCAGCGTTCCACTAGCGGGAGGGAGCTACGAGCAGTACTTC CSVPLAGGSYEQYF
. TRBJ2-3 14 many TRBV7-3 TGTGCCAGCAGCTTAATCCCTGCGGCAGATACGCAGTATTTT CASSLIPAADTQYF
TRBD2 TRBJ2-1 15 . TRBV5-6 TGTGCCAGCAGCCGAGACGGGACTAGCACTTATGAGCAGTTCTTC CASSRDGTSTYEQFF
TRBD1 TRBJ2-5 13 few TRBV20-1 TGCAGTGCTGGGACAGGGGGAAGGGAGACCCAGTACTTC CSAGTGGRETQYF
. TRBJ2-2 15 few TRBV2 TGTGCCAGCAGCTTGCAGGGGCGCGGGACCGGGGAGCTGTTTTTT CASSLQGRGTGELFF
. TRBJ2-1 15 many TRBV11-2 TGTGCCAGCAGAAAGCTGCTGGGTACCTACAATGAGCAGTTCTTC CASRKLLGTYNEQFF
. TRBJ1-2 13 many TRBV28 TGTGCCAGCAGTTTTACAGGGTTTCTTGGCTACACCTTC CASSFTGFLGYTF
TRBD1 TRBJ2-5 15 many TRBV20-1 TGCAGTGCTTTCCGAGGACAGGGTACGGGAGAGACCCAGTACTTC CSAFRGQGTGETQYF
TRBD2 TRBJ2-7 16 few TRBV7-2 TGTGCCAGCAGTGGAGGGAGCGGGAGTTGGTCCTACGAGCAGTACTTC CASSGGSGSWSYEQYF
TRBD1 TRBJ2-5 15 many TRBV6-5 TGTGCCAGCAGTTTCATGACAGGGGGCCGGGAGACCCAGTACTTC CASSFMTGGRETQYF
. TRBJ1-1 14 many TRBV18 TGTGCCAGCTCACTTTCACAGGGGAACACTGAAGCTTTCTTT CASSLSQGNTEAFF
TRBD2 TRBJ2-3 17 many TRBV7-8 TGTGCCAGCAGCTTAGTAGCGGGAGGGGATAGCACAGATACGCAGTATTTT CASSLVAGGDSTDTQYF
TRBD2 TRBJ2-3 16 . TRBV29-1 TGCAGCGTTGACCGATGGACTAGCGGTAGCACAGATACGCAGTATTTT CSVDRWTSGSTDTQYF
. TRBJ2-5 13 many TRBV10-3 TGTGCCATCAGCCGCTCGACCGTAGAGACCCAGTACTTC CAISRSTVETQYF
. TRBJ2-3 15 few TRBV12-5 TGTGCTAGTTTGATCTTGTCCGGAGCGGGAGATACGCAGTATTTT CASLILSGAGDTQYF
TRBD2 TRBJ2-5 17 many TRBV4-2 TGTGCCAGCAGCCCGATGACTAGCGGGAGTGAGGTAGAGACCCAGTACTTC CASSPMTSGSEVETQYF
. TRBJ2-6 19 many TRBV5-6 TGTGCCAGCATAGGTGGGACTCCGAGGGCGATCTCTGGGGCCAACGTCCTGACTTTC CASIGGTPRAISGANVLTF
TRBD2 TRBJ2-1 15 many TRBV7-9 TGTGCCAGCAGCATCGGGACTAGCGAACACAATGAGCAGTTCTTC CASSIGTSEHNEQFF
. TRBJ2-2 13 many TRBV5-1 TGCGCCAGCAGCTGGACCCGCACCGGGGAGCTGTTTTTT CASSWTRTGELFF
TRBD2 TRBJ2-1 15 many TRBV27 TGTGCCAGCAGCATCGGGACTAGCGGATACAATGAGCAGTTCTTC CASSIGTSGYNEQFF
TRBD1 TRBJ1-2 14 few TRBV6-1 TGTGCCAGCAGAACTGGGACAGGGGGCTTAGGCTACACCTTC CASRTGTGGLGYTF
TRBD1 TRBJ1-1 16 many TRBV7-3 TGTGCCAGCAGCTTGACAGGGGGCGCGGATCAGACTGAAGCTTTCTTT CASSLTGGADQTEAFF
TRBD1 TRBJ1-1 16 . TRBV20-1 TGCAGTGCCCCCCTACAGGGGGGAAGACGAAACACTGAAGCTTTCTTT CSAPLQGGRRNTEAFF
. TRBJ1-1 13 many TRBV5-6 TGTGCCAGCAGCTTGGGCGGGAACACTGAAGCTTTCTTT CASSLGGNTEAFF
. TRBJ2-6 16 many TRBV5-1 TGCGCCAGCAGCTTGGCCCTAGGGGCTGGGGCCAACGTCCTGACTTTC CASSLALGAGANVLTF
. TRBJ2-2 13 many TRBV12-3/TRBV12-4 TGTGCCAGCGGGGGGTTCAACACCGGGGAGCTGTTTTTT CASGGFNTGELFF
TRBD1 TRBJ1-3 17 many TRBV5-6 TGTGCCAGCAGTAAGATACAGGGGGCATTTTCTGGAAACACCATATATTTT CASSKIQGAFSGNTIYF
. TRBJ2-3 13 many TRBV4-1 TGCGCCAGCAGCCAAGAGCGGCCGGATACGCAGTATTTT CASSQERPDTQYF
TRBD1 TRBJ2-7 17 many TRBV20-1 TGCAGTGCTGAGGGACAGGGGGCAAGTCGGGAGAACTACGAGCAGTACTTC CSAEGQGASRENYEQYF
. TRBJ2-1 10 many TRBV12-3/TRBV12-4 TGTGCCAGCCGGGCCAGCTCCCTGTTCTTC CASRASSLFF
. TRBJ1-1 17 many TRBV7-2 TGTGCCAGCAGCCAAAACCCCCCCGTTGGTGGGTTCACTGAAGCTTTCTTT CASSQNPPVGGFTEAFF
. TRBJ2-7 12 many TRBV10-3 TGTGCCATCAGCGGGAGTCTCTACGAGCAGTACTTC CAISGSLYEQYF
TRBD2 TRBJ2-1 14 many TRBV20-1 TGCAGTGCTAGGGGGACTAGCGGGAGCTATGAGCAGTTCTTC CSARGTSGSYEQFF
. TRBJ1-2 12 many TRBV6-5 TGTGCCAGCAGTCAGGCCTTCTATGGCTACACCTTC CASSQAFYGYTF
. TRBJ1-4 12 few TRBV18 TGTGCCAGCTCACCAGGTTACGGAAAACTGTTTTTT CASSPGYGKLFF
. TRBJ2-1 16 . TRBV24-1 TGTGCCACCAGTGATTCGGCTAGGAGAGGTAACAATGAGCAGTTCTTC CATSDSARRGNNEQFF
TRBD2 TRBJ2-1 14 many TRBV7-6 TGTGCCAGCAGCTTAGAGAGGACTAGCGGGGAGCAGTTCTTC CASSLERTSGEQFF
TRBD2 TRBJ2-5 16 few TRBV13 TGTGCCAGCAGCCAGACTAGCGGTAGCCCCCAAGAGCCCCAGTACTTC CASSQTSGSPQEPQYF
. TRBJ2-7 13 . TRBV3-1 TGTGCCAGCAGCCAAGTCTCCTCGAGCGAGCAGTACTTC CASSQVSSSEQYF
. TRBJ2-1 16 . TRBV7-8 TGTGCCAGCAGCGCGGGTGGGCGGGGACCTTACAATGAGCAGTTCTTC CASSAGGRGPYNEQFF
. TRBJ1-6 17 many TRBV5-6 TGTGCCAGCAGCTTCCTCGTCGGCAGGCTATATAATTCACCCCTCCACTTT CASSFLVGRLYNSPLHF
. TRBJ1-1 14 many TRBV27 TGTGCCAGCACCCCGACAGCCTTGAACACTGAAGCTTTCTTT CASTPTALNTEAFF
. TRBJ2-1 14 many TRBV11-2 TGTGCCAGCAGCTTAGTCCAGCCCCTACCGAGTTTGTTCTTC CASSLVQPLPSLFF
TRBD1 TRBJ1-5 17 many TRBV2 TGTGCCAGCAGGAAGGACAGGGGGGATATCCTCAATCAGCCCCAGCATTTT CASRKDRGDILNQPQHF
. TRBJ1-1 17 few TRBV3-1 TGTGCCAGCAGCCAAGATCGGGCGAGGGTGACGAACACTGAAGCTTTCTTT CASSQDRARVTNTEAFF
. TRBJ2-2 14 many TRBV19 TGTGCCAGTAGTTTCAGGGAAGGCACCGGGGAGCTGTTTTTT CASSFREGTGELFF
TRBD1 TRBJ2-1 14 many TRBV5-1 TGCGCCAGCAGCCAAGACAGGGCCCCCAATGAGCAGTTCTTC CASSQDRAPNEQFF